These T cell receptor beta chains were read from a single sample in a study of vaccination effects on CD4 cells after COVID-19. Generated by immunoSEQ multiplex PCR, the TCRdb table keeps only in-frame clones and is missing some. The sample has about 65,000 clones, more than 70% seen once. The antigens of these receptors remain unknown. The input for sequencing was CD4+ T cells from PBMCs cultured with HCoV-NL63 spike peptides, taken before COVID-19 vaccination. These receptors all stem from a human donor who received a COVID-19 vaccine. Both conserved end residues are part of each CDR3. A D gene is named only where the DNA matches it firmly. Expanded clones are given a class, and other clones once, few, many or no size at all.

TRBJ2-1	TRBV9	-	TRBD2	CASSAGLAYYNEQFF	TGTGCCAGCAGCGCGGGACTAGCGTACTACAATGAGCAGTTCTTC
TRBJ2-3	TRBV5-1	-	-	CATAGATSTDTQYF	TGCGCCACCGCGGGGGCAACTAGCACAGATACGCAGTATTTT
TRBJ1-1	TRBV5-6	-	TRBD1	CASSAGTALRTEAFF	TGTGCCAGCAGCGCCGGGACAGCGCTTCGGACTGAAGCTTTCTTT
TRBJ1-6	TRBV4-1	-	-	CASSQHPQGVGSPLHF	TGCGCCAGCAGCCAACATCCCCAAGGAGTGGGCTCACCCCTCCACTTT
TRBJ1-4	TRBV19	-	-	CASRYGGDSNEKLFF	TGTGCCAGTAGATATGGCGGGGATTCTAATGAAAAACTGTTTTTT
TRBJ2-1	TRBV7-2	few	-	CASSTNQEQFF	TGTGCCAGCAGCACAAACCAGGAGCAGTTCTTC
TRBJ1-2	TRBV6-2/TRBV6-3	few	TRBD1	CASSSSGTAAFNYGYTF	TGTGCCAGCAGTTCTTCCGGGACAGCCGCGTTTAACTATGGCTACACCTTC
TRBJ1-4	TRBV12-5	few	TRBD1	CASGLGGQGDEKLFF	TGTGCTAGTGGTTTAGGGGGACAGGGAGATGAAAAACTGTTTTTT
TRBJ2-5	TRBV9	few	TRBD2	CASSGAGGQETQYF	TGTGCCAGCAGCGGAGCGGGGGGGCAAGAGACCCAGTACTTC
TRBJ2-2	TRBV2	few	TRBD2	CASSELAGGPGELFF	TGTGCCAGCAGTGAATTAGCGGGGGGGCCCGGGGAGCTGTTTTTT
TRBJ2-1	TRBV7-2	-	TRBD1	CASSPGDRPHEQFF	TGTGCCAGCAGCCCCGGGGACAGGCCCCATGAGCAGTTCTTC
TRBJ2-1	TRBV5-1	-	TRBD2	CASSLAPRRGGLNEQFF	TGCGCCAGCAGCTTGGCTCCGAGGAGGGGAGGGTTGAATGAGCAGTTCTTC